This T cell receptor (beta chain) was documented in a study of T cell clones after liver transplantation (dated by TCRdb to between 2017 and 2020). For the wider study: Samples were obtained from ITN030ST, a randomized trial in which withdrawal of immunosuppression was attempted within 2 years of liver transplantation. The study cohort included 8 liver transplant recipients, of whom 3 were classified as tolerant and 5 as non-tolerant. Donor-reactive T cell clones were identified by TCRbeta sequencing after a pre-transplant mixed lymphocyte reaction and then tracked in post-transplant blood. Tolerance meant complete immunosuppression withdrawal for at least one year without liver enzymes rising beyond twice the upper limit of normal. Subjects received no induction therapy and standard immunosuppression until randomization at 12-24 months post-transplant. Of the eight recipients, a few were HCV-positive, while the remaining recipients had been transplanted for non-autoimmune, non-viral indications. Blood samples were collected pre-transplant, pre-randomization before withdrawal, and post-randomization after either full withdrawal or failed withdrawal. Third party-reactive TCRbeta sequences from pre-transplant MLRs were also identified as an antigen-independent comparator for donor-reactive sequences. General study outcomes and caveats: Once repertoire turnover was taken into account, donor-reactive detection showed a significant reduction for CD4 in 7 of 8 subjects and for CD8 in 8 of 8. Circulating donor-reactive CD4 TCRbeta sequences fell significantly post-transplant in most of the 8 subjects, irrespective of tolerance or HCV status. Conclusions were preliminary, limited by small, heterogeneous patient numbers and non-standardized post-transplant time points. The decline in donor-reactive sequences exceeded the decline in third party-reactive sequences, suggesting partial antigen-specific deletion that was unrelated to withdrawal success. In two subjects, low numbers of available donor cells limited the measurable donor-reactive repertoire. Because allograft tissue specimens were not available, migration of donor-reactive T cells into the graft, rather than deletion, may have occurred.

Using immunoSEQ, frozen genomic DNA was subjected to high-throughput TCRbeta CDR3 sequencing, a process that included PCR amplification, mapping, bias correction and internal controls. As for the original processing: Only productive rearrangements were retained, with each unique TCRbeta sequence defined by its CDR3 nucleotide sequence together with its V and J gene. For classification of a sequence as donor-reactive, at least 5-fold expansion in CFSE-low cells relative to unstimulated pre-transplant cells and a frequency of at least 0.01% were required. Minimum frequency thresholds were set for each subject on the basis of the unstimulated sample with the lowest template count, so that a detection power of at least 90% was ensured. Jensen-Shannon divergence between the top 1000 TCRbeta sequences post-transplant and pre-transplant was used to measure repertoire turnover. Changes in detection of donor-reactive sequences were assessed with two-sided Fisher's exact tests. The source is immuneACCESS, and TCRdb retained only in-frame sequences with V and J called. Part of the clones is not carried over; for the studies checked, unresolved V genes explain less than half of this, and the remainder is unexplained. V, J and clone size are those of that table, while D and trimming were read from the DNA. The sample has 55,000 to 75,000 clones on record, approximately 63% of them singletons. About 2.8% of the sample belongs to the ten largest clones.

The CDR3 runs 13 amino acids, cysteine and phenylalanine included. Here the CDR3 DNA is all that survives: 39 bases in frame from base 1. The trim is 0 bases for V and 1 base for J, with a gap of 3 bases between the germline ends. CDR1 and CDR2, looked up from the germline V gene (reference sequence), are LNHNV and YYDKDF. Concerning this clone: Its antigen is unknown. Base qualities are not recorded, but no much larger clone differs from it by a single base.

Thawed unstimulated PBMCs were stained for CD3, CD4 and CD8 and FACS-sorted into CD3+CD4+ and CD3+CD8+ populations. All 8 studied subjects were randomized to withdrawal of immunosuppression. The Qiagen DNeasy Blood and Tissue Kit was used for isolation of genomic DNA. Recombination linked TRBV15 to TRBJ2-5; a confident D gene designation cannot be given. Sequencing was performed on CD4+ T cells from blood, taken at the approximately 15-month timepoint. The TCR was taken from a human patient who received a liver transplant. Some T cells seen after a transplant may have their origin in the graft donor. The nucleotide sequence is TGTGCCACCAGCAGAGACAGCCAAGAGACCCAGTACTTC. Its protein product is CATSRDSQETQYF.